The present T cell receptor (beta chain) was sequenced within a study of shared clonotypes between healthy human individuals. This CDR3 comprises 14 residues. Germline CDR1 reads ENHRY; CDR2 reads SYGVKD. Trimming removed 2 bases at V and 3 bases at J, with 10 bases between. The donors, healthy adults who were HIV-negative, had experienced no recent acute infections or vaccinations. Produced via immunoSEQ multiplex PCR; TCRdb's table is partial and in-frame only. This repertoire shows about 2 million clones, 95% found once; its top ten account for 0.13%. The genes are TRBV10-3 and TRBJ2-5; D unclear. Sequenced: naive CD4+ T cells sorted from blood. Subset: CD45RA+ positively selected. This TCR came from a man aged 18 to 30 in good health. CDR3 sequence reads: CAISEMGPEETQYF. The CDR3 bases are TGTGCCATCAGTGAGATGGGTCCTGAAGAGACCCAGTACTTC.